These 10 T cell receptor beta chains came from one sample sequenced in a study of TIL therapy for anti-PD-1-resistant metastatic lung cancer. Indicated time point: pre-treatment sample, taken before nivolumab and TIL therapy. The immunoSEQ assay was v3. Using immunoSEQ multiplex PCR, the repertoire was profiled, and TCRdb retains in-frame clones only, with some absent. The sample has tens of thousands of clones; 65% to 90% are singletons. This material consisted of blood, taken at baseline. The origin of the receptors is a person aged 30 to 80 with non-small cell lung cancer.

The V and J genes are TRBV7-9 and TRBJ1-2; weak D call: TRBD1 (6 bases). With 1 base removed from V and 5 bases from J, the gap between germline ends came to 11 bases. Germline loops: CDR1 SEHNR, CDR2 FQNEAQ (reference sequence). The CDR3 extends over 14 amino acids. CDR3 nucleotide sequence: TGTGCCAGCAGCTTAGAGGCCCAGGGGTATGGCTACACCTTC. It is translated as CASSLEAQGYGYTF.

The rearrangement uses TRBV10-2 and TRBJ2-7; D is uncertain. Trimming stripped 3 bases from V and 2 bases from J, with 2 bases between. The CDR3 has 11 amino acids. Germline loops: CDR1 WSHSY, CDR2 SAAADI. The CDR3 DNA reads TGCGCCAGCAGTGAAGCCTACGAGCAGTACTTC. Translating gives CASSEAYEQYF.

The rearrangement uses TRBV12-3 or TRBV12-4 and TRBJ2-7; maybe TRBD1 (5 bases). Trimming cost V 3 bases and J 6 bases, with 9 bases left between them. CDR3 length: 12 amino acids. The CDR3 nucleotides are TGTGCCAGCAGTTTGGGGCGGCTCGAGCAGTACTTC. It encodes CASSLGRLEQYF.

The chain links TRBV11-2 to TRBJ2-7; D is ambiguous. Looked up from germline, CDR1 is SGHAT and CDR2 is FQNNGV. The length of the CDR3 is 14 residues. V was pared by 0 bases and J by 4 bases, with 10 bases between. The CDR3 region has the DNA TGTGCCAGCAGCTTAGAGAGATTAACGTACGAGCAGTACTTC. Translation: CASSLERLTYEQYF. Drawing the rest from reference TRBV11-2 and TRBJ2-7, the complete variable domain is EAGVAQSPRYKIIEKRQSVAFWCNPISGHATLYWYQQILGQGPKLLIQFQNNGVVDDSQLPKDRFSAERLKGVDSTLKIQPAKLEDSAVYLCASSLERLTYEQYFGPGTRLTVT.

The CDR3 nucleotides read TGTGCCAGCAGCCAAGATCTAGGCCTCCGAGGGGGAGCTTTCTTT. Translation gives CASSQDLGLRGGAFF. J is TRBJ1-1 and V is TRBV3-1 (or the pseudogene TRBV3-2), with D possibly TRBD1 on 6 matching bases. V was clipped by 0 bases and J by 10 bases, with 18 bases between them. The CDR3 sequence is 15 residues long. CDR1 and CDR2 (germline): LGHDT, YNNKEL (reference sequence).

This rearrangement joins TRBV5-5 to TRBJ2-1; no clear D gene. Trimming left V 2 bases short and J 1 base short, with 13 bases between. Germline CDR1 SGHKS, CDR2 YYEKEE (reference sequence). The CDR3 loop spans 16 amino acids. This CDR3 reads CASSLVTVGSYNEQFF. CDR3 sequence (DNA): TGTGCCAGCAGCTTAGTAACGGTTGGTTCCTACAATGAGCAGTTCTTC.

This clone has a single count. CDR3: CASRGDSAGANVLTF. The DNA of the CDR3 is TGTGCCAGCAGGGGAGACAGCGCTGGGGCCAACGTCCTGACTTTC. The rearrangement joins TRBV2 to TRBJ2-6; D possibly matches TRBD1 or TRBD2 (5 bases each). CDR3 length: 15 amino acids. Per germline, CDR1 SNHLY and CDR2 FYNNEI. Trimming left V 6 bases short and J 2 bases short, with 11 bases between.

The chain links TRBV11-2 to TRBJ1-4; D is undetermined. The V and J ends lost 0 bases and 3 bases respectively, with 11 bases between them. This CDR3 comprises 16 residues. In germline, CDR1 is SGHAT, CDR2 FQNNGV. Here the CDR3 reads CASSLDRPEANEKLFF. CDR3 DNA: TGTGCCAGCAGCTTAGATCGGCCAGAGGCTAATGAAAAACTGTTTTTT.

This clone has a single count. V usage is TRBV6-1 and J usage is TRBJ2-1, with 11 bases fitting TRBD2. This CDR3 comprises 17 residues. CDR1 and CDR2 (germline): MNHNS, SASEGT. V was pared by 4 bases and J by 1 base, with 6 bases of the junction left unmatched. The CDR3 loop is CASSVASGGHSYNEQFF. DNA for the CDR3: TGTGCCAGCAGTGTAGCTAGCGGGGGGCATTCCTACAATGAGCAGTTCTTC.

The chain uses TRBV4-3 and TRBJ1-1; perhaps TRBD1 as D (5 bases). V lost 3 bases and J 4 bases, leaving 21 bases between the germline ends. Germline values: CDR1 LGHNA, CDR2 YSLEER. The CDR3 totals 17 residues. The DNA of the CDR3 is TGCGCCAGCAGCCATTTTTTAGCGGGGCGAGGGAGCACTGAAGCTTTCTTT. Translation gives CASSHFLAGRGSTEAFF.